A selection of T cell receptor beta chains follows, all from one sample in a study of OX40 agonist ivuxolimab in advanced cancers. Assay used: immunoSEQ multiplex PCR; TCRdb lists only in-frame clones, some missing. The sample carries tens of thousands of clones, 80% to 90% recorded once. Sequencing used CD4+ or CD8+ T cells sorted from blood, obtained in a trial of the OX40 agonist ivuxolimab. The receptors derive from an adult with an advanced solid tumor such as melanoma, head and neck, liver or kidney cancer. CDR3s include the opening cysteine and the closing phenylalanine or tryptophan. The D gene is left open where the match is weak. Clone sizes are given selectively: once, few, many, or a class where the clone is expanded.

>.|.|TRBV19|TRBJ2-7
TGTGCCAGTAGTATGGCGGGGCGCTCCTACGAGCAGTACTTC
CASSMAGRSYEQYF
>.|.|TRBV5-1|TRBJ2-7
TGCGCCAGCAGTTCTCGCAGCTCCTACGAGCAGTACTTC
CASSSRSSYEQYF
>.|once|TRBV2|TRBJ2-1
TGTGCCGGCACCGAGAGCAATGAGCAGTTCTTC
CAGTESNEQFF
>TRBD1|.|TRBV5-6|TRBJ2-3
TGTGCCAGCAGCTGGGGGACAGGGGTAGATACGCAGTATTTT
CASSWGTGVDTQYF
>.|.|TRBV6-5|TRBJ1-5
TGTGCCACAGATAGCTACAGGGCGGGCGATCAGCCCCAGCATTTT
CATDSYRAGDQPQHF
>.|.|TRBV6-4|TRBJ2-1
TGTGCCAGCAGTGACTCTTCCAGCGGCTACAATGAGCAGTTCTTC
CASSDSSSGYNEQFF
>.|.|TRBV6-5|TRBJ2-2
TGTGCCAGCAGCCGACCTAGCACCGGGGAGCTGTTTTTT
CASSRPSTGELFF
>.|.|TRBV19|TRBJ2-2
TGTGCCAGTAGTCCCAGTGCCTGGGCCGGGGAGCTGTTTTTT
CASSPSAWAGELFF
>TRBD1|.|TRBV27|TRBJ2-1
TGTGCCAGCACCACCCGGGACAGCTCCTACAATGAGCAGTTCTTC
CASTTRDSSYNEQFF
>.|.|TRBV14|TRBJ1-4
TGTGCCAGCTCCGGTGGAGAAAAACTGTTTTTT
CASSGGEKLFF
>.|.|TRBV2|TRBJ2-7
TGTGCCAGCAGTGATTTCGTTCCCTCAGAGGAGCAGTACTTC
CASSDFVPSEEQYF
>TRBD2|.|TRBV19|TRBJ2-7
TGTGCCAGTAGTAAGAACCCGGGAGGCGAGCAGTACTTC
CASSKNPGGEQYF
>.|.|TRBV5-1|TRBJ2-2
TGCGCCAGCAGCTTGGTGGCCGGGGAGCTGTTTTTT
CASSLVAGELFF
>TRBD1|.|TRBV9|TRBJ2-3
TGTGCCAGCAGCCCAGGGGGCGCGAGGACAGATACGCAGTATTTT
CASSPGGARTDTQYF
>.|.|TRBV4-1|TRBJ2-7
TGCGCCAGCAGCCAAGGGGAGGACTACGAGCAGTACTTC
CASSQGEDYEQYF
>TRBD2|.|TRBV11-2|TRBJ2-7
TGTGCCGGGGGGGGGTCACCCTACGAGCAGTACTTC
CAGGGSPYEQYF
>TRBD2|.|TRBV7-9|TRBJ2-1
TGTGCCAGCAGCTCCTCGGGCGGGGGGCATGAGCAGTTCTTC
CASSSSGGGHEQFF
>TRBD2|few|TRBV4-1|TRBJ2-7
TGCGCCAGCAGCCAAGGGGGGGGAGGCTCCTACGAGCAGTACTTC
CASSQGGGGSYEQYF
>.|.|TRBV29-1|TRBJ2-7
TGCAGCGCCCGAAGTGGACAAATCGGGGAGCAGTACTTC
CSARSGQIGEQYF
>TRBD1|.|TRBV28|TRBJ2-7
TGTGCCAGCAGTTTATCTCCGGGACAGGGGAACGAGCAGTACTTC
CASSLSPGQGNEQYF
>.|.|TRBV18|TRBJ1-2
TGTGCCAGCTCACCTAACCGGGACCCTTCATACTATGGCTACACCTTC
CASSPNRDPSYYGYTF
>TRBD2|.|TRBV7-9|TRBJ2-7
TGTGCCAGCAGCTCCACCCTCCTGGGACTAGCGGGAGTCCGCGAGCAGTACTTC
CASSSTLLGLAGVREQYF
>.|.|TRBV7-9|TRBJ1-1
TGTGCCAGCAGCTTAGAGGCGGGAGTTGAAGCTTTCTTT
CASSLEAGVEAFF
>TRBD2|.|TRBV11-2|TRBJ2-1
TGTGCCAGCAGCCCAAGCAAGGCGGGGGGGCTCTTAGAGCAGTTCTTC
CASSPSKAGGLLEQFF
>.|.|TRBV2|TRBJ2-3
TGTGCCAGCAGTGGTACCGGGTCCGGGAGAGATACGCAGTATTTT
CASSGTGSGRDTQYF
>.|once|TRBV4-1|TRBJ2-7
TGCGCCAGCAGCCAAGATCTGGCCTACGAGCAGTACTTC
CASSQDLAYEQYF
>.|.|TRBV19|TRBJ1-1
TGTGCCAGTAGTATGGGTACAGAGAACACTGAAGCTTTCTTT
CASSMGTENTEAFF
>.|.|TRBV4-1|TRBJ1-4
TGCGCCAGCAGCCAAGTCTCACAGGCTGAAAAACTGTTTTTT
CASSQVSQAEKLFF
>.|.|TRBV6-1|TRBJ2-1
TGTGCCAGCAGTGATCTAACTAGGGTGAATGAGCAGTTCTTC
CASSDLTRVNEQFF
>.|few|TRBV7-9|TRBJ2-2
TGTGCCAGCAGCTTACTCTATTCGAACACCGGGGAGCTGTTTTTT
CASSLLYSNTGELFF
>.|.|TRBV5-6|TRBJ2-7
TGTGCCAGCAGCTTGAAGGGTCAGGGGTTAAACTACGAGCAGTACTTC
CASSLKGQGLNYEQYF
>.|.|TRBV7-7|TRBJ2-2
TGTGCTAGCAGCCCCTTCCTTGTCGTACCAGACACCGGGGAGCTGTTTTTT
CASSPFLVVPDTGELFF
>.|medium-sized|TRBV5-5|TRBJ2-7
TGTGCCAGCAGCTTGGCGGCAGGAGAGTCCTACGAGCAGTACTTC
CASSLAAGESYEQYF
>TRBD2|.|TRBV7-6|TRBJ2-7
TGTGCCAGCAGCTTAAGCGGGGGTGGGTACGAGCAGTACTTC
CASSLSGGGYEQYF
>TRBD2|.|TRBV11-2|TRBJ2-1
TGTGCCAGCAGCTCCTGGACTAGCGGGAGCGGTCATGAGCAGTTCTTC
CASSSWTSGSGHEQFF
>.|.|TRBV30|TRBJ1-4
TGTGCCTGGAGCCACTATGGGGGGGTGAATGAAAAACTGTTTTTT
CAWSHYGGVNEKLFF
>TRBD2|few|TRBV6-5|TRBJ2-7
TGTGCCAGCAGTTTAGACAGGGTAGCGGGAGCCTACGAGCAGTACTTC
CASSLDRVAGAYEQYF
>.|.|TRBV9|TRBJ2-1
TGTGCCAGCAGCGCCTCTACCGGGGAGCAGTTCTTC
CASSASTGEQFF
>TRBD2|.|TRBV27|TRBJ2-7
TGTGCCAGCAGTTTATCGGGGACTATCTACGAGCAGTACTTC
CASSLSGTIYEQYF
>.|.|TRBV6-5|TRBJ1-1
TGTGCCAGCAGTTACGTGGTGAACACTGAAGCTTTCTTT
CASSYVVNTEAFF
>.|.|TRBV5-4|TRBJ1-4
TGTGCCAGCAGCGGACAGTTGTCGGATGAAAAACTGTTTTTT
CASSGQLSDEKLFF
>.|.|TRBV19|TRBJ1-2
TGTGCCACCATGGACAGTGATGACTATGGCTACACCTTC
CATMDSDDYGYTF
>.|.|TRBV6-1|TRBJ2-2
TGTGCCAGCAGTGAGTGGCGGGCGAACACCGGGGAGCTGTTTTTT
CASSEWRANTGELFF
>.|.|TRBV7-9|TRBJ2-1
TGTGCCAGCAGCCCTCTAGTCAGGCCATACAATGAGCAGTTCTTC
CASSPLVRPYNEQFF
>TRBD1|.|TRBV5-4|TRBJ1-2
TGTGCCAGCAGCCTTGACTTAGCGGGACAGAGCTATGGCTACACCTTC
CASSLDLAGQSYGYTF
>.|.|TRBV5-1|TRBJ1-4
TGCGCCAGCAGCTTGCTCTTTAATGAAAAACTGTTTTTT
CASSLLFNEKLFF
>.|.|TRBV19|TRBJ2-1
TGTGCCAGTAGTATCGATCGGCGGGCGACGACCTACAATGAGCAGTTCTTC
CASSIDRRATTYNEQFF
>.|.|TRBV2|TRBJ1-1
TGTGCCAGCAGTGAAGGGGGTGGGCTAGAAGCTTTCTTT
CASSEGGGLEAFF
>.|.|TRBV5-8|TRBJ2-2
TGTGCCAGCAGCTTGCCCTCTATACCCGGGGAGCTGTTTTTT
CASSLPSIPGELFF
>TRBD2|once|TRBV6-4|TRBJ2-3
TGTGCCAGCAGTGCGGCTAGCGGGAGCACAGATACGCAGTATTTT
CASSAASGSTDTQYF
>.|few|TRBV6-4|TRBJ2-1
TGTGCCAGCAGTAGCGGGTCCTACAATGAGCAGTTCTTC
CASSSGSYNEQFF
>TRBD1|.|TRBV5-6|TRBJ2-1
TGTGCCAGCAGCTTGGGGACAGGGGGCATTCGGTACAATGAGCAGTTCTTC
CASSLGTGGIRYNEQFF
>TRBD1|.|TRBV11-2|TRBJ2-5
TGTGCCAGCAGCTTAGGTGGGACAGGGGGATTGGAGACCCAGTACTTC
CASSLGGTGGLETQYF